The sequence of this T cell receptor beta chain was determined in a study of T cell clusters in autoimmune cytopenias. General study points: TRB repertoire shifts in secondary cytopenia and chronic lymphocytic leukemia mostly reflected lymphoma, not autoimmunity.

Some 34,000 genome equivalents of blood DNA were amplified for TRB. TRB rearrangements were amplified by touch-down multiplex PCR with mixed TRB-A/B primers. TCRdb re-analyzed the multiplex PCR reads; it lists each CDR3 protein once, without DNA. This sample's table has some 7,400 distinct CDR3 sequences. The germline CDR1 and CDR2 sequences are MNHNS and SASEGT. The length of the CDR3 is 17 residues. By frequency, this clonotype is medium-sized. The antigen is unknown. The data were also submitted as part of a second study, on T cell repertoires in aging, cancer and after chemotherapy.

This chain connects TRBV6-1 to TRBJ2-1; the TCRdb call, TRBD2, lacks DNA for checking. Sequences were obtained from peripheral blood. The receptor was derived from a human donor in good health. CDR3 in amino acids: CASSEPRRAGANNEQFF.